A single sample gave rise to the 13 T cell receptor beta chains below, sequenced in a study of blood T cell repertoires in COVID-19. Only in-frame clones appear in the TCRdb table, and some are missing; sequencing was by immunoSEQ multiplex PCR. The sample yields some 200,000 clones, around 81% seen once. Sequencing was done on a sample of peripheral blood. These receptor sequences come from a woman aged 25 to 45 who had recovered from COVID-19.

The V gene is TRBV2, the J gene TRBJ1-2; 9 bases are shared with TRBD1. CDR3 length: 14 residues. V was pared by 7 bases and J by 4 bases, with 7 bases of the junction left unmatched. Per germline, CDR1 SNHLY and CDR2 FYNNEI. The CDR3 reads CASTATGGVYGYTF. The DNA for the CDR3 is TGTGCCAGCACGGCAACAGGGGGCGTCTATGGCTACACCTTC. The entire variable domain, with the rest obtained from reference TRBV2 and TRBJ1-2, is as follows: EPEVTQTPSHQVTQMGQEVILRCVPISNHLYFYWYRQILGQKVEFLVSFYNNEISEKSEIFDDQFSVERPDGSNFTLKIRSTKLEDSAMYFCASTATGGVYGYTFGSGTRLTVV.

The genes are TRBV6-1 and TRBJ2-7; TRBD1 aligns across 9 bases. The CDR3 runs 13 residues. CDR1 is MNHNS and CDR2 is SASEGT in the germline V gene. V shed 8 bases and J 5 bases; nucleotides not matched to a gene: 7. CDR3 sequence (DNA): TGTGCCAGCTCCCGGGACAGGGAACACGAGCAGTACTTC. Protein sequence: CASSRDREHEQYF.

The genes are TRBV2 and TRBJ2-5; D possibly corresponds to TRBD1 (6 bases). CDR3 length: 15 residues. Germline lookup yields CDR1 SNHLY and CDR2 FYNNEI. V gave up 5 bases and J gave up 9 bases, with 22 bases separating them. CDR3 nucleotides: TGTGCCAGCAGTAATGATTTCGGGACAATGAAGGCCCAGTACTTC. Protein product: CASSNDFGTMKAQYF. Combining the CDR3 with reference TRBV2 and TRBJ2-5 gives the whole variable domain EPEVTQTPSHQVTQMGQEVILRCVPISNHLYFYWYRQILGQKVEFLVSFYNNEISEKSEIFDDQFSVERPDGSNFTLKIRSTKLEDSAMYFCASSNDFGTMKAQYFGPGTRLLVL.

This clone has a handful of counts. The chain uses TRBV7-8 and TRBJ2-3; no firm D call. The ends were cut back, 5 bases at V and 0 bases at J, with 12 bases in the middle. Germline CDR1 SGHVS, CDR2 FQNEAQ. This CDR3 spans 15 amino acids. Here the CDR3 DNA reads TGTGCCAGCAGCCACTACGGCAGAAGCACAGATACGCAGTATTTT. Encoded protein: CASSHYGRSTDTQYF.

The chain is built from TRBV28 and TRBJ2-5; 12 bases match TRBD2. CDR1 MDHEN and CDR2 SYDVKM come from the germline V gene. The length of the CDR3 is 16 residues. The ends lost 3 bases at V and 4 bases at J; junction bases unmatched: 6. CDR3 loop: CASSFGLAGLPETQYF. In DNA form, the CDR3 reads TGTGCCAGCAGTTTCGGACTAGCGGGACTCCCAGAGACCCAGTACTTC.

The V gene is TRBV15, the J gene TRBJ2-5; D possibly corresponds to TRBD2 (5 bases). V was shortened by 0 bases and J by 1 base, with 9 bases between the two germline ends. There are 15 residues in the CDR3. From germline, CDR1 is LNHNV and CDR2 YYDKDF (reference sequence). The DNA of the CDR3 is TGTGCCACCAGCAGAGAAAGAGGGTCCCAAGAGACCCAGTACTTC. Its protein is CATSRERGSQETQYF.

This clone has a handful of counts. J is TRBJ2-7 and V is TRBV7-2; D is undetermined. V was clipped by 5 bases and J by 4 bases, with 21 bases between them. Germline values: CDR1 SGHTA, CDR2 FQGNSA. This CDR3 contains 16 residues. CDR3 loop: CASSPGVRNYGYEQYF. CDR3 sequence (DNA): TGTGCCAGCAGCCCCGGAGTCCGGAACTATGGGTACGAGCAGTACTTC.

CDR3 nucleotide sequence: TGTGCCAGTAGTACACATTGGACAGGGGCGGACGAGCAGTACTTC. Its translation: CASSTHWTGADEQYF. This chain links TRBV19 with TRBJ2-7; 9 bases are a match to TRBD1. Trimming took 4 bases from V and 5 from J; bases not matched to a gene: 9. CDR1 and CDR2 from the germline V gene are LNHDA and SQIVND (reference sequence). The CDR3 extends over 15 amino acids.

The gene calls are TRBV30 and TRBJ2-7; 8 positions match TRBD2. Germline V CDR1 and CDR2: GTSNPN, SVGIG (reference sequence). The V and J ends lost 1 base and 3 bases, in that order; junction bases with no gene match: 8. The CDR3 is 15 residues long. CDR3 amino acids: CAWSASSGPIYEQYF. The CDR3 DNA follows: TGTGCCTGGAGTGCCTCTAGCGGGCCAATCTACGAGCAGTACTTC.

This clone was counted a few times. This sequence joins TRBV27 and TRBJ2-7, with D tentatively TRBD1 (6 bases). The germline V gene has CDR1 MNHEY and CDR2 SMNVEV (reference sequence). The CDR3 spans 14 residues. V lost 2 bases to trimming and J lost 3 bases, with 11 bases between them. This CDR3 reads CASSLRGQYYEQYF. CDR3 bases: TGTGCCAGCAGTTTAAGGGGACAATACTACGAGCAGTACTTC.

The rearrangement links TRBV6-4 to TRBJ1-1; no firm D call. CDR3 size: 12 residues. Between the trimmed V and J ends, which lost 0 bases and 7 bases, there was a span of 6 bases. Germline CDR1 reads MRHNA; CDR2 reads SNTAGT. The CDR3 DNA sequence: TGTGCCAGCAGTGACTCAGGGAGTGAAGCTTTCTTT. The encoded protein is CASSDSGSEAFF.

This sequence joins TRBV28 and TRBJ2-1, with TRBD2 as a possible D gene (6 bases). V lost 7 bases to trimming and J lost 6 bases, with 16 bases between them. Germline V gene data show CDR1 as MDHEN and CDR2 as SYDVKM. The CDR3 runs 14 residues. The CDR3, as DNA: TGTGCCAGCACCGGGGGAGGAGAGGCCAATGAGCAGTTCTTC. The encoded protein is CASTGGGEANEQFF. Based on the CDR3 plus reference TRBV28 and TRBJ2-1, the full variable domain is DVKVTQSSRYLVKRTGEKVFLECVQDMDHENMFWYRQDPGLGLRLIYFSYDVKMKEKGDIPEGYSVSREKKERFSLILESASTNQTSMYLCASTGGGEANEQFFGPGTRLTVL.

The rearrangement uses TRBV5-1 and TRBJ1-3; D is perhaps TRBD1 (6 bases). The CDR3 has 16 residues. CDR1 is SGHRS and CDR2 is YFSETQ in the germline V gene. Trimming stripped 4 bases from V and 2 bases from J, with 16 bases between. This CDR3 is CASSIQGPRAGNTIYF. The CDR3 DNA reads TGCGCCAGCAGCATACAGGGTCCCCGGGCTGGAAACACCATATATTTT.